This TCR beta chain was identified in a study of shared clonotypes between healthy human individuals (dated by TCRdb to the early 2020s). About the investigation overall: A couple of women and a few men aged 18 to 49 years were included in the cohort. Per donor, three plates each were used for CD4 naive and CD4 memory, two for CD8 naive, and one for CD8 memory. To estimate repertoire size and how much clonotype sharing occurs between individuals, the study deeply sequenced the blood TCR repertoires of about five healthy adults. Libraries were prepared and TCR repertoires were sequenced by different laboratories using diverse techniques, in order to increase sequencing depth and limit assay-specific biases. Between about 0.94 and 10 billion PBMCs per donor were obtained by leukapheresis.

In regard to this clone: The antigen this receptor binds is unknown. Within one base of it there is no much larger clone, and no base qualities were kept.

On the study overall, not on this receptor specifically: Naive subsets generally had larger estimated clonotype richness than memory subsets. Even with the large sequencing depth, rarefaction of the sorted-subset datasets indicated that sequencing was incomplete. Based on pairwise subsampling, the degree of clonotype sharing among donors was expected to be affected by sequencing depth. Across a few donors, around 5% of naive CD4, roughly 3.5% of naive CD8, approximately 2.5% of memory CD4, and roughly 0.4% of memory CD8 clonotypes were shared. Sampling was restricted to blood, and TCR repertoires in tissue are likely to differ from TCR repertoires in blood. Clonotypes shared by all four sorted-subset donors showed higher generation probabilities than non-shared clonotypes. The small number of donors limited the genetic and exposure-history diversity represented.

CD8 naive samples consisted of CD45RO-negative cells that were positively selected for CCR7, yielding a CD45RA+CCR7+ population without TemRA cells. Healthy HIV-negative adults with no recently reported acute infections or vaccinations were included as donors. Every donor was a Caucasian adult living in Nashville, Tennessee, USA. Blood was collected by leukapheresis, and PBMCs were isolated by Ficoll-Histopaque density gradient centrifugation and then cryopreserved in liquid nitrogen vapor phase. Analytical flow cytometry was used to check the purity and quantity of each magnetically sorted T cell population. From each sorted fraction, genomic DNA was isolated and quantified by UV absorbance on a Nanodrop 2000c. Using the deep immunoSEQ assay, multiplex PCR amplified TCR CDR3 regions from genomic DNA. For each cell subset, the extracted genomic DNA was distributed evenly across all wells of several immunoSEQ 96-well plates, and each plate served as one replicate. For sorted subsets, roughly 190 ng of genomic DNA, equivalent to around 30,000 T cell genomes, went into each replicate PCR. The purified libraries were quantified using a Qubit 3.0 fluorometer, sized with a Bioanalyzer 2100, and then quantified again using the KAPA Library Quantification kit. Each immunoSEQ 96-well plate was sequenced on its own single-read 150-cycle Illumina NextSeq 550 flow cell. Under the source paper's analysis protocol: The immunoSEQ output contained only junctional sequences without quality scores, so filtering could not match that applied to full-length reads. Sequences were annotated with PyIR, a Python wrapper for IgBLAST v1.9, and V/J genes and CDR3 were assigned using IMGT germline references. Reads were filtered out if the reads had weak V/J assignments (E-value above 1e-6), no CDR3, stop codons, out-of-frame junctions, or ambiguous translated residues. A V3J clonotype was defined by an identical inferred V gene, J gene, and CDR3 amino acid sequence. The percentage overlap between two repertoires was calculated by dividing the number of shared unique clonotypes by the size of the smaller repertoire. RTK rarefaction, the Chao1 estimator, and Recon v2.1 estimates of unobserved clonotypes were used to assess repertoire richness. For all TCRbeta clonotypes obtained by the gDNA method from four donors, generation probabilities were computed with OLGA. TCRdb carries this immuneACCESS record with in-frame sequences only. Its versions omit some clonotypes, under half of them owing to an unresolved V gene in the studies checked, with the rest unexplained. The V and J calls and clone size were taken over from that table, and D and trimming were inferred from the DNA. The sample data list approximately 810,000 clones, and more than 85% of these were observed just once. Clones ranked in the top ten supply around 24% of the sample.

Germline trimming amounts to 6 bases on V and 4 bases on J, with 8 as the count of junction bases outside the gene matches. Reading from cysteine to phenylalanine, the CDR3 counts 13 amino acids. The kept DNA is CDR3 alone, 39 bases in frame from the first base. CDR1 and CDR2 were assigned from the germline V gene as SQVTM and ANQGSEA. This TCR was recovered from a man between 25 and 39 years old in good health. This chain is built from TRBV29-1 and TRBJ2-7; 8 bases in the junction line up with TRBD1. The sequenced material came from naive CD8+ T cells sorted from blood. The cell subset or site label, read with the paper, signifies: CD45RA+CCR7+. The CDR3 here reads CSVRTGSTYEQYF. In nucleotide form, the sequence is TGCAGCGTCCGGACAGGGTCGACTTACGAGCAGTACTTC.